This is a list of T cell receptor beta chains from one sample in a study of T-cell reconstitution after alpha-beta-depleted transplantation in children. TCRdb re-derived calls from the PCR reads in MiXCR, one entry per CDR3 protein. Here the sample spans 97,000 or so distinct CDR3 sequences, approximately 8% being singletons. Sequenced here: PBMCs, sampled before TCRalphabeta/CD19-depleted stem cell transplant. All receptors come from a boy between 2 and 10 years old with acute lymphoblastic leukemia, due to receive a stem cell transplant. The CDR3 runs from the conserved cysteine through the conserved F or W. The D gene is left open where the match is weak. Size tells how often a clone was seen (once, few, many) or the class of an expanded clone, and some rows leave it out.

>13|NA|TRBJ1-4|many|TRBV5-1
CASSLAENEKLFF
TGCGCCAGCAGCTTGGCAGAGAATGAAAAACTGTTTTTT
>16|TRBD1|TRBJ1-3|many|TRBV10-3
CASSKTGMNSGNTIYF
TGTGCCTCAAGTAAGACAGGGATGAACTCTGGAAACACCATATATTTT
>16|NA|TRBJ2-2|few|TRBV18
CASSPPTGVNTGELFF
TGTGCCAGCTCACCACCGACGGGCGTTAACACCGGGGAGCTGTTTTTT
>15|TRBD2|TRBJ2-7|many|TRBV5-1
CASRRLAQTLYEQYF
TGCGCCAGCAGACGACTAGCCCAGACCCTCTACGAGCAGTACTTC
>15|TRBD1|TRBJ2-3|NA|TRBV18
CASSPQGQGSDTQYF
TGTGCCAGCTCACCCCAGGGACAGGGGTCAGATACGCAGTATTTT
>14|NA|TRBJ2-1|NA|TRBV14
CASSQVTLYHEQFF
TGTGCCAGCAGCCAAGTCACTTTGTACCATGAGCAGTTCTTC
>15|NA|TRBJ1-1|few|TRBV4-1
CASSQDVWGNTEAFF
TGCGCCAGCAGCCAAGATGTCTGGGGGAACACTGAAGCTTTCTTT
>10|NA|TRBJ2-1|many|TRBV29-1
CSVGGSEQFF
TGCAGCGTAGGGGGGTCTGAGCAGTTCTTC
>13|TRBD1|TRBJ1-6|NA|TRBV20-1
CSAIRQGDSPLHF
TGCAGTGCTATTAGACAGGGGGATTCACCCCTCCACTTT
>12|NA|TRBJ1-1|once|TRBV28
CASSTRQSEAFF
TGTGCCAGCAGTACAAGACAGTCTGAAGCTTTCTTT
>14|NA|TRBJ2-5|many|TRBV5-1
CASSLGWAEETQYF
TGCGCCAGCAGCTTGGGGTGGGCAGAGGAGACCCAGTACTTC
>14|NA|TRBJ2-4|few|TRBV19
CASREGGGGDIQYF
TGTGCCAGTAGAGAGGGAGGGGGCGGGGACATTCAGTACTTC
>15|TRBD2|TRBJ2-3|NA|TRBV2
CASSPRTSGTDTQYF
TGTGCCAGCAGTCCACGGACTAGCGGGACAGATACGCAGTATTTT
>14|TRBD1|TRBJ2-2|NA|TRBV6-1
CASSKTGVGGELFF
TGTGCCAGCAGCAAAACAGGGGTCGGCGGGGAGCTGTTTTTT
>11|TRBD1|TRBJ1-1|many|TRBV29-1
CSVPRGQEAFF
TGCAGCGTACCCCGGGGACAGGAAGCTTTCTTT
>16|TRBD1|TRBJ1-5|few|TRBV20-1
CSARDHGTGGSQPQHF
TGCAGTGCTAGAGATCACGGGACAGGGGGATCTCAGCCCCAGCATTTT
>16|NA|TRBJ1-2|NA|TRBV7-2
CASSLEAGGGFYGYTF
TGTGCCAGCAGCTTAGAGGCAGGCGGGGGTTTCTATGGCTACACCTTC
>16|TRBD2|TRBJ2-3|few|TRBV2
CASSGGGLAGADTQYF
TGTGCCAGCAGCGGGGGGGGCCTAGCGGGGGCAGATACGCAGTATTTT
>17|TRBD1|TRBJ2-3|few|TRBV5-6
CASSHTGQGFSTDTQYF
TGTGCCAGCAGCCATACGGGACAGGGCTTTAGCACAGATACGCAGTATTTT
>15|NA|TRBJ2-1|many|TRBV6-1
CASSEEDGWEGIGSF
TGTGCCAGCAGTGAAGAGGACGGCTGGGAAGGGATCGGTTCCTTC
>10|NA|TRBJ1-2|few|TRBV29-1
CSVAEDGYTF
TGCAGCGTGGCAGAAGATGGCTACACCTTC
>13|NA|TRBJ2-7|many|TRBV24-1
CATSDPKAREQYF
TGTGCCACCAGTGACCCGAAGGCCCGAGAGCAGTACTTC
>12|NA|TRBJ2-1|NA|TRBV24-1
CATSLSLGEQFF
TGTGCCACCAGTCTGTCGCTCGGTGAGCAGTTCTTC